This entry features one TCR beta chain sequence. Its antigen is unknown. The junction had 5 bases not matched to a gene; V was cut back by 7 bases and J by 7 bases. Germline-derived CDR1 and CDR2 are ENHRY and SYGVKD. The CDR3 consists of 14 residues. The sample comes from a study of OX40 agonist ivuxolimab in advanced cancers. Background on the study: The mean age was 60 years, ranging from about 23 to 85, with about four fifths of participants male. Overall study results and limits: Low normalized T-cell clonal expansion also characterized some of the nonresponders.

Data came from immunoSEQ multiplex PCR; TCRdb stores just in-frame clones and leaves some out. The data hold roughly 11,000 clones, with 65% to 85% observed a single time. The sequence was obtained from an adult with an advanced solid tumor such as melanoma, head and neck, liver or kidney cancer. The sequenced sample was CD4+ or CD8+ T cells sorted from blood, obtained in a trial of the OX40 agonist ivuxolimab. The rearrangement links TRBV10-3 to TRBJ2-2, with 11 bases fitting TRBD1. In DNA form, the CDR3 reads TGTGCCATCACAACGGGACAGGGGGACGGGGAGCTGTTTTTT. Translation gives CAITTGQGDGELFF.